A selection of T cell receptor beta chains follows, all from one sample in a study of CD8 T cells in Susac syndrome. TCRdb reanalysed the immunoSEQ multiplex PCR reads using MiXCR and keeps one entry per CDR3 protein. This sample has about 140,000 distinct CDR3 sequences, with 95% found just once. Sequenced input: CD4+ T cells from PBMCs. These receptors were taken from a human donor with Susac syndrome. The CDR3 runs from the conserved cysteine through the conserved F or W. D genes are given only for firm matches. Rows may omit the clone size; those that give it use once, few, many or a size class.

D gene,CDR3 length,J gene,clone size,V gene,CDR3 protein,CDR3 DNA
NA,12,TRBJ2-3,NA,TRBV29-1,CSARRGLDTQYF,TGCAGCGCCCGCCGCGGATTAGATACGCAGTATTTT
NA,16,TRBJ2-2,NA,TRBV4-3,CASSQIASLGTGELFF,TGCGCCAGCAGCCAAATTGCAAGCCTAGGTACCGGGGAGCTGTTTTTT
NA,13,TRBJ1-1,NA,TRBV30,CATPGLRNTEAFF,TGTGCCACCCCGGGGCTGAGAAACACTGAAGCTTTCTTT
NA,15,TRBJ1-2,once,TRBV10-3,CAISEYGGTRYGYTF,TGTGCCATCAGTGAATACGGGGGGACACGCTATGGCTACACCTTC
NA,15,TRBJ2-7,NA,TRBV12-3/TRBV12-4,CASSLARQTSYEQYF,TGTGCCAGCAGTTTAGCTCGTCAAACGTCCTACGAGCAGTACTTC
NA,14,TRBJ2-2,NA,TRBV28,CASSFGLSTGELFF,TGTGCCAGCAGTTTTGGACTTAGCACCGGGGAGCTGTTTTTT
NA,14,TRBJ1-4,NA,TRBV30,CAWSALQTWEKLFF,TGTGCCTGGAGCGCGCTCCAGACCTGGGAAAAACTGTTTTTT
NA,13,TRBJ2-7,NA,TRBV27,CASSLGPSYEQYF,TGTGCCAGCAGTTTGGGGCCGTCCTACGAGCAGTACTTC
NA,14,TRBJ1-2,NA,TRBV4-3,CASSQDRDSYGYTF,TGCGCCAGCAGCCAAGATCGGGATAGCTATGGCTACACCTTC
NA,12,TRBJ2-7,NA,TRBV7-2,CASSPTPYEQYF,TGTGCCAGCAGCCCGACCCCCTACGAGCAGTACTTC
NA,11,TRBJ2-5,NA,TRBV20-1,CSARKQETQYF,TGCAGTGCTAGAAAACAAGAGACCCAGTACTTC